The entry that follows covers one TCR beta chain sequence. The data are from a study of blood T cell repertoires in COVID-19. Deletions cut 5 bases from V and 2 bases from J, with 13 bases between. The germline gives CDR1 SGHTA, CDR2 FQGNSA. The CDR3 has 14 residues. In the study's own analysis: Amplified reference gene primers provided the basis for estimating nucleated cell counts. Profiling relied on immunoSEQ multiplex PCR, and the TCRdb table lists in-frame clones only, not all of them. V, J and clone size are taken as reported in that table, and D and trimming were inferred from the DNA itself. In the table there are 120,000 or so clones, around 82% of which are singletons.

The V call is TRBV7-2, the J call TRBJ2-7; perhaps TRBD2 as D (5 bases). This receptor was obtained from a woman aged 60-70 years with acute or convalescent COVID-19. The specimen sequenced was peripheral blood. This CDR3 reads CASSPNGITYEQYF. As DNA, the CDR3 is TGTGCCAGCAGCCCCAACGGGATAACCTACGAGCAGTACTTC.